This entry is about one T cell receptor (beta chain). The data belong to a study of type 1 and type 2 diabetes patients. This CDR3 has 16 amino acids. Germline CDR1 is SGHRS and CDR2 is YFSETQ. V lost 4 bases and J lost 5, with 21 bases in between. Amplification started from genomic DNA. A primer set of 30 forward and 13 reverse primers amplified the CDR3. MiXCR was run by TCRdb on the multiplex PCR reads, yielding one entry per CDR3 protein. The sample carries around 300,000 distinct CDR3 sequences, roughly 50% recorded once. V is TRBV5-1 and J is TRBJ2-5, with D possibly being TRBD1 (6 bases). The source is a man aged 18 to 35 with type 2 diabetes. Sample: peripheral blood mononuclear cells (PBMCs). The CDR3 region is CASSGTGSSSVETQYF. CDR3 bases: TGCGCCAGCAGCGGAACAGGGTCTTCCTCGGTTGAGACCCAGTACTTC.